This TCR beta chain originates from a study of OX40 agonist ivuxolimab in advanced cancers. Clones were sequenced by immunoSEQ multiplex PCR, and TCRdb holds only the in-frame ones, with some missing. The sample contains about 86,000 clones, 91% of which appear only once. The CDR3 has 16 amino acids. Germline values: CDR1 GTSNPN, CDR2 SVGIG (reference sequence). With V trimmed by 3 bases and J by 7 bases, 11 bases remained unmatched. The source of this sequence is an adult with an advanced solid tumor such as melanoma, head and neck, liver or kidney cancer. Sequenced material: CD4+ or CD8+ T cells sorted from blood, taken in a trial of the OX40 agonist ivuxolimab. The genes are TRBV30 and TRBJ1-4; the match to TRBD1 covers 10 bases. CDR3 nucleotide sequence: TGTGCCTGGAGGGCCCGGGACAGGGGCTTCCGTGAAAAACTGTTTTTT. Translated: CAWRARDRGFREKLFF.